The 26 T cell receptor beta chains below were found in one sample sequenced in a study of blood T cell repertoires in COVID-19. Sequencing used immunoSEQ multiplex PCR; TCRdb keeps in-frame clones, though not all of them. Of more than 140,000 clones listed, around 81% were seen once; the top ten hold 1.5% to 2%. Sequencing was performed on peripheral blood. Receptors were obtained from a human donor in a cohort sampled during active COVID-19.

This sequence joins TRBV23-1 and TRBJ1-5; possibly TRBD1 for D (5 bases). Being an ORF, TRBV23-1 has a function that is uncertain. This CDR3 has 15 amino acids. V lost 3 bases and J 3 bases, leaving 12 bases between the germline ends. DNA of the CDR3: TGCGCCAGCAGTCAGCCGACAGAGTCCAATCAGCCCCAGCATTTT. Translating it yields CASSQPTESNQPQHF.

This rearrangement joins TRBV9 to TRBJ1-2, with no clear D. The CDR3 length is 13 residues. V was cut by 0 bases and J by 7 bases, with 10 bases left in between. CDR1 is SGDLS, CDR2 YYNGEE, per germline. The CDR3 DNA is TGTGCCAGCAGCGTAGTAAGTCAGGCTGGCTACACCTTC. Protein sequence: CASSVVSQAGYTF.

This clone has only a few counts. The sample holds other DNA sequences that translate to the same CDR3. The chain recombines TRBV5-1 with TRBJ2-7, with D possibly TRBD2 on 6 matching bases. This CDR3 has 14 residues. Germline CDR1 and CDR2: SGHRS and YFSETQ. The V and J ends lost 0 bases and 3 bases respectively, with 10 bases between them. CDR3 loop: CASSLGGTRYEQYF. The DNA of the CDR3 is TGCGCCAGCAGCTTGGGAGGGACTCGCTACGAGCAGTACTTC.

CDR3 bases: TGCGCCAGCAACCTAGCGGAGGGATACAATGAGCAGTTCTTC. Its protein product is CASNLAEGYNEQFF. The chain couples TRBV5-1 to TRBJ2-1, with 7 bases matching TRBD2. The V gene end was trimmed by 6 bases and the J gene end by 4 bases; junction bases not matched to a gene: 7. This CDR3 comprises 14 residues. Looked up from germline, CDR1 is SGHRS and CDR2 is YFSETQ.

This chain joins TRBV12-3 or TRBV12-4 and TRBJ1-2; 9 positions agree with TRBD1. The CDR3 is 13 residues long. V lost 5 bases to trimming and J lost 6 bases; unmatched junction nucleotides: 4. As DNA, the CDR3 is TGTGCCAGCAGTGGGACAGGGAAGCATGGCTACACCTTC. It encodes CASSGTGKHGYTF.

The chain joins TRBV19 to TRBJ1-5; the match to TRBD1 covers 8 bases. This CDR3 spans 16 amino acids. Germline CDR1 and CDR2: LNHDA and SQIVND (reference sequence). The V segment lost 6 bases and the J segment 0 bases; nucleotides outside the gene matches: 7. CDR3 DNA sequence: TGTGCCAGTAGCCATGGGACAGGAAATAGCAATCAGCCCCAGCATTTT. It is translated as CASSHGTGNSNQPQHF. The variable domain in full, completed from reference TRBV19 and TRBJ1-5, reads DGGITQSPKYLFRKEGQNVTLSCEQNLNHDAMYWYRQDPGQGLRLIYYSQIVNDFQKGDIAEGYSVSREKKESFPLTVTSAQKNPTAFYLCASSHGTGNSNQPQHFGDGTRLSIL.

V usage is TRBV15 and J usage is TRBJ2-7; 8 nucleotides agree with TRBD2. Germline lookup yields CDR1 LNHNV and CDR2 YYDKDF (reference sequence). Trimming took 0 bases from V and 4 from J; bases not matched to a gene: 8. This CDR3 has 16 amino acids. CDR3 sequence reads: CATSREPGGVRYEQYF. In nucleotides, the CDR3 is TGTGCCACCAGCAGAGAACCCGGGGGGGTTCGGTACGAGCAGTACTTC.

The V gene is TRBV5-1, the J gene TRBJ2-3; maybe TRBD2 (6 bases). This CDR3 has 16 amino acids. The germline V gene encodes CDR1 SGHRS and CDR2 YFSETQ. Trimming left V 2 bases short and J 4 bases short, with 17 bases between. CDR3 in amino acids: CASSLQGRNGADTQYF. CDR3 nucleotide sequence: TGCGCCAGCAGCTTACAAGGGAGGAATGGAGCAGATACGCAGTATTTT. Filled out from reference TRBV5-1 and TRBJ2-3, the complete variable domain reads KAGVTQTPRYLIKTRGQQVTLSCSPISGHRSVSWYQQTPGQGLQFLFEYFSETQRNKGNFPGRFSGRQFSNSRSEMNVSTLELGDSALYLCASSLQGRNGADTQYFGPGTRLTVL.

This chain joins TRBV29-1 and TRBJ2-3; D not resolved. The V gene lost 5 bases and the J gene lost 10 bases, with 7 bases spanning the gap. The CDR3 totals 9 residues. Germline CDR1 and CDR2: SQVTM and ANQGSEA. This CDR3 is CSVPVPQYF. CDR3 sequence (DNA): TGCAGCGTTCCCGTTCCGCAGTATTTT.

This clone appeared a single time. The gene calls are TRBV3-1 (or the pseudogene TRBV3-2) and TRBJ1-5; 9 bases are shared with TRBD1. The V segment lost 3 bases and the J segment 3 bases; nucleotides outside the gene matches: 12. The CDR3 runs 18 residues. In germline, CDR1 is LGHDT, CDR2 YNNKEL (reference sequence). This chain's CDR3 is CASSQGPAGTGINQPQHF. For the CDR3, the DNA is TGTGCCAGCAGCCAGGGTCCTGCCGGGACAGGGATCAATCAGCCCCAGCATTTT.

The DNA of the CDR3 is TGCGCCAGCAGCTTGATGACAGGGACAGATACGCAGTATTTT. Translating it yields CASSLMTGTDTQYF. V and J are TRBV5-1 and TRBJ2-3, with 7 bases identical to TRBD1. The germline gives CDR1 SGHRS, CDR2 YFSETQ. Germline trimming cut 1 base from V and 3 bases from J; bases unmatched to any gene: 2. This CDR3 contains 14 residues.

The CDR3 region is CASRGGAESGEQYF. In DNA, the CDR3 is TGTGCCAGCAGAGGTGGCGCGGAGTCTGGGGAGCAGTACTTC. The chain couples TRBV28 to TRBJ2-7; D unclear. Trimming took 6 bases from V and 7 from J, leaving 19 bases between them. The CDR3 runs to 14 residues. In germline, CDR1 is MDHEN, CDR2 SYDVKM.

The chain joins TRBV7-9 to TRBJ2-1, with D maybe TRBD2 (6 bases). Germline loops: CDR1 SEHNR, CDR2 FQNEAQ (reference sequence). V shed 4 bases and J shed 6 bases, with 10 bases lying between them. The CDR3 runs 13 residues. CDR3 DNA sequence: TGTGCCAGCAGCTATCTGGGGGGCAATGAGCAGTTCTTC. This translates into CASSYLGGNEQFF.

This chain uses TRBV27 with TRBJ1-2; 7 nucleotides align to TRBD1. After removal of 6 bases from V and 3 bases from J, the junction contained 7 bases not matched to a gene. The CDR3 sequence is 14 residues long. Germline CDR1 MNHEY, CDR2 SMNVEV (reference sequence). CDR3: CASRPRQGDYGYTF. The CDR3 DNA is TGTGCCAGCAGACCAAGACAGGGTGACTATGGCTACACCTTC.

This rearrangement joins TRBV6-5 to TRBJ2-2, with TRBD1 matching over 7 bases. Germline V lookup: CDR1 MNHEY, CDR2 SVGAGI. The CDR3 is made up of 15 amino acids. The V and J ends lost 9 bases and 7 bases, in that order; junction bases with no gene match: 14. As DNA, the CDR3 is TGTGCCAGTAAACTAAGGGGGCAGAGAGGCGGGGAGCTGTTTTTT. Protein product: CASKLRGQRGGELFF.

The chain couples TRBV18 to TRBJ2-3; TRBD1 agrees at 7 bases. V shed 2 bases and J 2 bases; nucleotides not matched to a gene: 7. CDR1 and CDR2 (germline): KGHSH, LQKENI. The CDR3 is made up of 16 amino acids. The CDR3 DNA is TGTGCCAGCTCACCATCTGCAGGGGGTGCCACAGATACGCAGTATTTT. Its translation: CASSPSAGGATDTQYF.

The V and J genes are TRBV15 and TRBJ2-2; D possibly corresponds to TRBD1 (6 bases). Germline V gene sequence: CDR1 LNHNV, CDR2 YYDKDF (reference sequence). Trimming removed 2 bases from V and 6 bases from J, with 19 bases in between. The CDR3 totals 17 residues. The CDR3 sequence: CATSRNKGQFIPGELFF. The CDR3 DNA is TGTGCCACCAGCAGAAATAAGGGACAATTCATACCCGGGGAGCTGTTTTTT.

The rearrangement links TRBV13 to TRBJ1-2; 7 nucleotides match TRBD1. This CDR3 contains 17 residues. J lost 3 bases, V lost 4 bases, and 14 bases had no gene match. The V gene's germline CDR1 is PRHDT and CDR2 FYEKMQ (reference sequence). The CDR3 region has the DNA TGTGCCAGCAGCTCTTCCGGGACAGTTACGGGGTACTATGGCTACACCTTC. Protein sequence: CASSSSGTVTGYYGYTF.

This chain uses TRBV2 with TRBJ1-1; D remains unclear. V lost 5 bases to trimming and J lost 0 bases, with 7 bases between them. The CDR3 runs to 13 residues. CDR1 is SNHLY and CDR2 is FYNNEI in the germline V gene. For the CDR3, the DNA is TGTGCCAGCAGTTCACAGCTGAACACTGAAGCTTTCTTT. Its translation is CASSSQLNTEAFF.

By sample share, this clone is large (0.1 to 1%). CDR3 sequence: CASSLVGQDSGNTIYF. The DNA of the CDR3 is TGTGCCAGCAGCTTAGTGGGGCAGGACTCTGGAAACACCATATATTTT. V usage is TRBV7-8 and J usage is TRBJ1-3, with D possibly being TRBD1 (5 bases). CDR1 is SGHVS and CDR2 is FQNEAQ in the germline V gene. This CDR3 comprises 16 residues. The ends were cut back, 1 base at V and 0 bases at J, with 10 bases in the middle.

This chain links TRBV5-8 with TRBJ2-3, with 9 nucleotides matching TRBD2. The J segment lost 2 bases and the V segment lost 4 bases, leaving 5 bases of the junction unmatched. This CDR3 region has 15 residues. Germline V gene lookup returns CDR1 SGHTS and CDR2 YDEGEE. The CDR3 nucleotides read TGTGCCAGCAGCCCGGGACTAGCACACACAGATACGCAGTATTTT. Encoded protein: CASSPGLAHTDTQYF.

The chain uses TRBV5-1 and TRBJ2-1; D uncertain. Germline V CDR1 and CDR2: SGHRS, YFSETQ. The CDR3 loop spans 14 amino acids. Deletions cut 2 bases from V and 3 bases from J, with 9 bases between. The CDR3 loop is CASSFSGFYNEQFF. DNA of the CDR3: TGCGCCAGCAGCTTCTCCGGGTTCTACAATGAGCAGTTCTTC.

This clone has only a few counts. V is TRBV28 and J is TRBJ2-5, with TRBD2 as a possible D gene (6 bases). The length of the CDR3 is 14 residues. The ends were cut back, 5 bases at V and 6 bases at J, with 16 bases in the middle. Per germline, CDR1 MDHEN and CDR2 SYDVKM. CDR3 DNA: TGTGCCAGCAGTGCCTTTCGGGGGATGAAGACCCAGTACTTC. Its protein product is CASSAFRGMKTQYF.

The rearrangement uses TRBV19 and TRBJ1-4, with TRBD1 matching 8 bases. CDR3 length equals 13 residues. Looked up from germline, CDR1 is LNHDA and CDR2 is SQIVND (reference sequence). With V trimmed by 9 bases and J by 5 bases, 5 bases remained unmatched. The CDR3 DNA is TGTGCCAGCAGGGGGCGCGGAAATGAAAAACTGTTTTTT. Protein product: CASRGRGNEKLFF.

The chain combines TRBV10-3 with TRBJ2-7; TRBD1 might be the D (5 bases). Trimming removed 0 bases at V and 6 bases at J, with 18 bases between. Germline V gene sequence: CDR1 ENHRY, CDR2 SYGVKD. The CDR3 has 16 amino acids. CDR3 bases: TGTGCCATCAGTGAGTCGATCCAAGGGGTTTACGGCGAGCAGTACTTC. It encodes CAISESIQGVYGEQYF.

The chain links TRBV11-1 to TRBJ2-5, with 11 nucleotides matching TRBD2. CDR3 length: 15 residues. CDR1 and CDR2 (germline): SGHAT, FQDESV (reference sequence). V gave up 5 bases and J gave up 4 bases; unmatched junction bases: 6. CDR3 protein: CASSTSGRKGETQYF. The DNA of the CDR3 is TGTGCCAGCAGCACTAGCGGGAGAAAAGGAGAGACCCAGTACTTC.